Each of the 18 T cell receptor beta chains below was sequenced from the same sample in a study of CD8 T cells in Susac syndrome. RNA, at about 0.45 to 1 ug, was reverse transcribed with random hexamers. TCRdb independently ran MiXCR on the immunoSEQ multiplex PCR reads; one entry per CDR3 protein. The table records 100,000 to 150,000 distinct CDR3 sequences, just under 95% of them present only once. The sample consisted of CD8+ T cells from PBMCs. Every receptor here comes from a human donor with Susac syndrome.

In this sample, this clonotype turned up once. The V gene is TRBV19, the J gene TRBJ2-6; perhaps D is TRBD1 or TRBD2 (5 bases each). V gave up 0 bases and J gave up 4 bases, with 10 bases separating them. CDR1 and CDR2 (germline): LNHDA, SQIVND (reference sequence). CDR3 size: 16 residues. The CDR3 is CASSIEPGTGANVLTF. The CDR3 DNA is TGTGCCAGTAGTATAGAGCCAGGGACCGGGGCCAACGTCCTGACTTTC. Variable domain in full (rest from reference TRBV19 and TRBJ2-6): DGGITQSPKYLFRKEGQNVTLSCEQNLNHDAMYWYRQDPGQGLRLIYYSQIVNDFQKGDIAEGYSVSREKKESFPLTVTSAQKNPTAFYLCASSIEPGTGANVLTFGAGSRLTVL.

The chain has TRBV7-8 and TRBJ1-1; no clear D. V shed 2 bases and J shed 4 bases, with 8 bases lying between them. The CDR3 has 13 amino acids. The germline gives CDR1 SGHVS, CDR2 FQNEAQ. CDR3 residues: CASSLHQGTEAFF. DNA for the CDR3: TGTGCCAGCAGCTTACACCAAGGCACTGAAGCTTTCTTT.

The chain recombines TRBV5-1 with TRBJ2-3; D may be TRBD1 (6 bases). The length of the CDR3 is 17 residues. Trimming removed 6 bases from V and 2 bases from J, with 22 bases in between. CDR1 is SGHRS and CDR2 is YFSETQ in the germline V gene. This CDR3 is CASKRGTGPVHTDTQYF. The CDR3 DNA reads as TGCGCCAGCAAGAGGGGTACAGGGCCTGTACACACAGATACGCAGTATTTT.

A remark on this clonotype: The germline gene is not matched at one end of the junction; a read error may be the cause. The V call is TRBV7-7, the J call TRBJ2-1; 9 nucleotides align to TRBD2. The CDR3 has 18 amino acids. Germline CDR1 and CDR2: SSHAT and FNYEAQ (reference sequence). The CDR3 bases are TGTGCTAGCAGCTTAGCCCACTCAGCGGGAGGAGGTTACAATGAGCAGTTCTTC. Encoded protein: CASSLAHSAGGGYNEQFF.

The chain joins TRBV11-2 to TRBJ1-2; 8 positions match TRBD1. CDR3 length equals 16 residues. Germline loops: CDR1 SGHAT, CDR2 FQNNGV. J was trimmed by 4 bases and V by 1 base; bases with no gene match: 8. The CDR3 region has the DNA TGTGCCAGCAGCTTAGCCCCGACAGGGGAGTTCTATGGCTACACCTTC. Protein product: CASSLAPTGEFYGYTF.

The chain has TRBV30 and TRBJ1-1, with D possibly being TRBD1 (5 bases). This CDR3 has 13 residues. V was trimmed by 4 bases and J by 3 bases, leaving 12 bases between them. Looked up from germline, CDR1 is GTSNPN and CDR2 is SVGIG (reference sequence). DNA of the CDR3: TGTGCCTGGATTATCAGGGACTACACTGAAGCTTTCTTT. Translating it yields CAWIIRDYTEAFF.

CDR3 loop: CASSFHRENQPQHF. Written as DNA, the CDR3 is TGTGCCAGCAGCTTTCACAGGGAAAATCAGCCCCAGCATTTT. The chain links TRBV13 to TRBJ1-5, with a tentative D call TRBD1 (6 bases). The V end lost 3 bases, the J end lost 4 bases, and 10 bases lay between the germline ends. The CDR3 has 14 residues. In germline, CDR1 is PRHDT, CDR2 FYEKMQ (reference sequence).

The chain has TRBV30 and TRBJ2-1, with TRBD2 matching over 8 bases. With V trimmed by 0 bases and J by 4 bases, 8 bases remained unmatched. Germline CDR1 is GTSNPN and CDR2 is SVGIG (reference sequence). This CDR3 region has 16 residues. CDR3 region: CAWSVGAGAYYNEQFF. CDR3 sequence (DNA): TGTGCCTGGAGTGTAGGAGCGGGGGCCTATTACAATGAGCAGTTCTTC. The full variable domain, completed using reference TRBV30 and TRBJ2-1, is SQTIHQWPATLVQPVGSPLSLECTVEGTSNPNLYWYRQAAGRGLQLLFYSVGIGQISSEVPQNLSASRPQDRQFILSSKKLLLSDSGFYLCAWSVGAGAYYNEQFFGPGTRLTVL.

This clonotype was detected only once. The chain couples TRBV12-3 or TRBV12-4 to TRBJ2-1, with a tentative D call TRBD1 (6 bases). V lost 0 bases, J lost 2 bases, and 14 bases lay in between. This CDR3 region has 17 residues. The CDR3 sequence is CASSLALTGMTYNEQFF. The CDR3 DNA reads TGTGCCAGCAGTTTAGCGTTAACAGGGATGACCTACAATGAGCAGTTCTTC.

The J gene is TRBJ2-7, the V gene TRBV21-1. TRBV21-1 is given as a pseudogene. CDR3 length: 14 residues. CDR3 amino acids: CASSKVKGPTKQYF. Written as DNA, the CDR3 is TGTGCCAGCAGCAAAGTGAAGGGACCTACGAAGCAGTACTTC.

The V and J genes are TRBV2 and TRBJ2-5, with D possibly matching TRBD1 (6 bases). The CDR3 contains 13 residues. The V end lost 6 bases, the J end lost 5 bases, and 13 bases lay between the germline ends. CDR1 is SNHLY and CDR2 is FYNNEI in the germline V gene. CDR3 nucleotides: TGTGCCAGCAGCTGGGGACATCGGGAGACCCAGTACTTC. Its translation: CASSWGHRETQYF.

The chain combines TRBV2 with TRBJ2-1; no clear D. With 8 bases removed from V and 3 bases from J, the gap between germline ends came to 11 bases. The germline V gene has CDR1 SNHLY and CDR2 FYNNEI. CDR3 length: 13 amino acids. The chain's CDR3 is CASLQRNYNEQFF. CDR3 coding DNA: TGTGCCAGCCTCCAACGTAACTACAATGAGCAGTTCTTC.

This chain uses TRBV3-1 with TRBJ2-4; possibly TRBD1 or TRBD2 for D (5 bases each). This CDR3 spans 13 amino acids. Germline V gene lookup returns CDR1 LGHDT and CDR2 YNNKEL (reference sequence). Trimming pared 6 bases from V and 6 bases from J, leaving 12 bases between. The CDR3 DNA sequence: TGTGCCAGCAGTGAGGGGAAGGGAAACATTCAGTACTTC. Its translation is CASSEGKGNIQYF.

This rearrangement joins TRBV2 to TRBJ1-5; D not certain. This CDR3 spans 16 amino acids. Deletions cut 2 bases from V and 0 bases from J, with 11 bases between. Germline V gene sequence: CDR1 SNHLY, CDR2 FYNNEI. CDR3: CASSEWLTDSNQPQHF. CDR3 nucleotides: TGTGCCAGCAGTGAATGGTTAACAGATAGCAATCAGCCCCAGCATTTT.

As DNA, the CDR3 is TGTGCCAGCAGCTCGTCACACAGCTACAATGAGCAGTTCTTC. This gives the protein CASSSSHSYNEQFF. The chain carries TRBV11-1 and TRBJ2-1; D ambiguous. Germline-derived CDR1 and CDR2 are SGHAT and FQDESV (reference sequence). V was clipped by 4 bases and J by 3 bases, with 10 bases between them. CDR3 length: 14 residues.

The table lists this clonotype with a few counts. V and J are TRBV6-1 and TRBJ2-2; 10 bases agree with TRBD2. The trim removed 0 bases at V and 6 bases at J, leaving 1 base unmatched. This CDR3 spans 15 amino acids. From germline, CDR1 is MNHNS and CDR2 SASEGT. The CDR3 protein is CASSEAAGGPGELFF. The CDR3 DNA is TGTGCCAGCAGTGAAGCAGCGGGGGGGCCCGGGGAGCTGTTTTTT.

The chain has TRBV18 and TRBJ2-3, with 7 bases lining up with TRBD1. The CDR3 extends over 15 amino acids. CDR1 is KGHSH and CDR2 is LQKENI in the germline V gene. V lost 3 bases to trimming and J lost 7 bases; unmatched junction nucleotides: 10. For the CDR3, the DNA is TGTGCCAGCTCACCTCATGCAGGGGGAGAGAATACGCAGTATTTT. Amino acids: CASSPHAGGENTQYF. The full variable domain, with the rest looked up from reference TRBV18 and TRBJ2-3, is NAGVMQNPRHLVRRRGQEARLRCSPMKGHSHVYWYRQLPEEGLKFMVYLQKENIIDESGMPKERFSAEFPKEGPSILRIQQVVRGDSAAYFCASSPHAGGENTQYFGPGTRLTVL.

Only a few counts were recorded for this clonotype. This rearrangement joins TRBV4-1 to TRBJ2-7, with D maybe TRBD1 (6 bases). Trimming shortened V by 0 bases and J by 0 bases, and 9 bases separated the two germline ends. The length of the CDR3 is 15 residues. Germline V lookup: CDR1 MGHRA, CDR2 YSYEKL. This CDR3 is CASSQEDRTSYEQYF. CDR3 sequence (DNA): TGCGCCAGCAGCCAAGAGGACAGAACCTCCTACGAGCAGTACTTC.